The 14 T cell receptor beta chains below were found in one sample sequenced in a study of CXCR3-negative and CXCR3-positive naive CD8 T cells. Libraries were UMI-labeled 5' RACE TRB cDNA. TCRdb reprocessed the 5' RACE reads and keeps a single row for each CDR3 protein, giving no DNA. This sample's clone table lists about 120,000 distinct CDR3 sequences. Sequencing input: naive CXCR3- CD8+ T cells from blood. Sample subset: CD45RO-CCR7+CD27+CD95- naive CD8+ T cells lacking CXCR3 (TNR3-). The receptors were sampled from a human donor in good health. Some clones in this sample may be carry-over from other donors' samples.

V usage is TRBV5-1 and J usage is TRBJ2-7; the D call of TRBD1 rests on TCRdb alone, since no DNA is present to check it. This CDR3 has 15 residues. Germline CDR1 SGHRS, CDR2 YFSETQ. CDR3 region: CASSLRTGVAYEQYF.

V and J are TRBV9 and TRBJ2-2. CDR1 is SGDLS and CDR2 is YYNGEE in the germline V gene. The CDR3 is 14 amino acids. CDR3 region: CASSVARSTGELFF. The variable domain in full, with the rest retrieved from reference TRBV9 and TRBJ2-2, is DSGVTQTPKHLITATGQRVTLRCSPRSGDLSVYWYQQSLDQGLQFLIQYYNGEERAKGNILERFSAQQFPDLHSELNLSSLELGDSALYFCASSVARSTGELFFGEGSRLTVL.

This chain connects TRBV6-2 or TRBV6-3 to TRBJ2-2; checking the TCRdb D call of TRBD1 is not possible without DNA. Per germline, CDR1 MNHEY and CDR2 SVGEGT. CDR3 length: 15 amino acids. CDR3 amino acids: CASTPSGADTGELFF.

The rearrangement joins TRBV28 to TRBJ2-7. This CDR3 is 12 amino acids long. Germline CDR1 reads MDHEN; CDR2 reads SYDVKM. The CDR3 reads CASTGRAYEQYF.

The CDR3 loop reads CASSYKSYEQYF. The chain employs TRBV5-5 and TRBJ2-7. Germline CDR1 reads SGHKS; CDR2 reads YYEKEE (reference sequence). The CDR3 covers 12 residues.

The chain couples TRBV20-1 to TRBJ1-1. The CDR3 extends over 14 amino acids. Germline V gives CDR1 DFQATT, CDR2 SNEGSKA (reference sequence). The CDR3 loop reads CSAPGGSWNTEAFF.

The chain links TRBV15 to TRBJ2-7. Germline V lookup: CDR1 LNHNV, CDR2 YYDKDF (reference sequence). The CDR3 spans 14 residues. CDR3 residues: CATSRDRISYEQYF.

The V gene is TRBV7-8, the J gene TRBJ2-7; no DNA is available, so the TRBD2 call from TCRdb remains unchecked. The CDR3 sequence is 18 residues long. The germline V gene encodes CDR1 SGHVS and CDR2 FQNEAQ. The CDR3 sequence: CASSLGTLAGIGLDEQYF.

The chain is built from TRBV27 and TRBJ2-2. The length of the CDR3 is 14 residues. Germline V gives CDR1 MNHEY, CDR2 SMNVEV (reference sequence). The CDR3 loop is CASSFGQLTGELFF.

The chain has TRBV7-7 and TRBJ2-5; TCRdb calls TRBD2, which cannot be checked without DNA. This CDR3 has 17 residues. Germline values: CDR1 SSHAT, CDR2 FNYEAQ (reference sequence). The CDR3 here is CASSLGAAGEGRETQYF.

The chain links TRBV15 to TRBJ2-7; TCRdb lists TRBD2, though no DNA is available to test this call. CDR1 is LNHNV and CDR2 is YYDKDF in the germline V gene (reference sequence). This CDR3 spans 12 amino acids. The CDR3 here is CAASRDGSDYYF.

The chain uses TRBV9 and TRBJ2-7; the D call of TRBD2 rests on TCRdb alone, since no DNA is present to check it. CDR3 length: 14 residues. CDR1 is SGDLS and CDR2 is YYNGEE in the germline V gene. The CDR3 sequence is CASSPGTSVYEQYF.

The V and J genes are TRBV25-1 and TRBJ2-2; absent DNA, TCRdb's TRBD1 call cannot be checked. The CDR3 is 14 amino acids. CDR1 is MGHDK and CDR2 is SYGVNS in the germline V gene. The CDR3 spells CASSVRQFTGELFF.

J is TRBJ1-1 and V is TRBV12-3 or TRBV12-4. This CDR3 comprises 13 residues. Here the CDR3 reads CASSLEQVFEAFF.